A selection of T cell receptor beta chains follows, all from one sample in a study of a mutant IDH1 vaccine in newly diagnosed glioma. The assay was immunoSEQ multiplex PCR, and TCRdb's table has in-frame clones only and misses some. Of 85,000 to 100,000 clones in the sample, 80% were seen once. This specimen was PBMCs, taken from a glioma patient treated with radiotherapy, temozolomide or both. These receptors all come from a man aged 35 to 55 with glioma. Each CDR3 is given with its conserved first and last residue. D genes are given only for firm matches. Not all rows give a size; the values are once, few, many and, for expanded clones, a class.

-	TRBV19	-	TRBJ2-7	TGTGCCAGTACTCTCCGGGACAACCCCTACGAGCAGTACTTC	CASTLRDNPYEQYF
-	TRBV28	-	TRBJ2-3	TGTGCCAGCAGTATCGTCCGGGGCCCAGGGCCAGATACGCAGTATTTT	CASSIVRGPGPDTQYF
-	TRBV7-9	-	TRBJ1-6	TGTGCCAGCAGCTTAGGTGATTATAATTCACCCCTCCACTTT	CASSLGDYNSPLHF
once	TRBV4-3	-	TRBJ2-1	TGCGCCAGCAGCCAAGTTTTCTCTGGGCTAGCGACTGAGCAGTTCTTC	CASSQVFSGLATEQFF
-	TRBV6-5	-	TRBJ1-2	TGTGCCAGCAGCTACAGGGATTCCTATGGCTACACCTTC	CASSYRDSYGYTF
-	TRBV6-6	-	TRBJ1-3	TGTGCCAGCTACCAAGGTAGCTCTGGAAACACCATATATTTT	CASYQGSSGNTIYF
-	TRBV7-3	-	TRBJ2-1	TGTGCCAGCAGCTCCACTAGTACTGAGCAGTTCTTC	CASSSTSTEQFF
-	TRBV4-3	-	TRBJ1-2	TGCGCCAGCAGCCAAGGTGGGTCATCGCCGGGCTATGGCTACACCTTC	CASSQGGSSPGYGYTF
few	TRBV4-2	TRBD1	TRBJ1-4	TGTGCCAGCAGCCAAGGGGTGGGACAGGGGAATGAAAAACTGTTTTTT	CASSQGVGQGNEKLFF
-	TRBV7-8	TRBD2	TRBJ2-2	TGTGCCAGCAGCCAGCGGGGTGCAGCGGTAAACACCGGGGAGCTGTTTTTT	CASSQRGAAVNTGELFF
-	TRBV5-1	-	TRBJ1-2	TGCGCCAGCAGCTCCAAACCCCGGGGTAACTATGGCTACACCTTC	CASSSKPRGNYGYTF
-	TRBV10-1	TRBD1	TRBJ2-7	TGCGCCAGCAGCCGGACAGGGCTTACCTACGAGCAGTACTTC	CASSRTGLTYEQYF
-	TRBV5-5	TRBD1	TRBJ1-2	TGTGCCAGCAGCTTCACAGGGGCACGGGGCTACACCTTC	CASSFTGARGYTF
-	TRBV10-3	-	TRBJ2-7	TGTGCCATCAGTGAGTCCGGGGACGAGCAGTACTTC	CAISESGDEQYF
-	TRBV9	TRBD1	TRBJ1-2	TGTGCCAGCAGCGTAGACCCCACAGGGGGCACGGCTAACTATGGCTACACCTTC	CASSVDPTGGTANYGYTF
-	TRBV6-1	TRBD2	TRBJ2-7	TGTGCCAGCAGTGAAAGCGGAGGGAGGGCCTACGAGCAGTACTTC	CASSESGGRAYEQYF
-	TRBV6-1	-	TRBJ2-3	TGTGCCAGCAGTGAAATCCCAGGGCCGAGCACAGATACGCAGTATTTT	CASSEIPGPSTDTQYF
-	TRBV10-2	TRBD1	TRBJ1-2	TGCGCCAGCAGTGGCGGACAGGGGGCTTCCTATGGCTACACCTTC	CASSGGQGASYGYTF
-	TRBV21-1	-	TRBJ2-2	TGTGCCAGCAGCAAAGCGCTAAGGGACAGGGTGGACACCGGGGAGCTGTTTTTT	CASSKALRDRVDTGELFF
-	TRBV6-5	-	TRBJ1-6	TGTGCCAGCAGTCCCCGAGGAAGGAATTCACCCCTCCACTTT	CASSPRGRNSPLHF
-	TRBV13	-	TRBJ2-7	TGTGCCAGCAGCCATAGAAGCTACGAGCAGTACTTC	CASSHRSYEQYF
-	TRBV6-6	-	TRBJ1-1	TGTGCCAGCAGTTACTCAGGACGGATGAACACTGAAGCTTTCTTT	CASSYSGRMNTEAFF
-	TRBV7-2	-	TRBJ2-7	TGTGCCAGCAGAATCTCAGGGGGGCTGAGCGAGCAGTACTTC	CASRISGGLSEQYF
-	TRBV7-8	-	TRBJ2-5	TGTGCCAGCAGCTTATGGACGGGAGAGGGAGAGACCCAGTACTTC	CASSLWTGEGETQYF
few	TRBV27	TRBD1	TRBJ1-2	TGTGCCAGCAGTTCCGCCAGGGGACAGGGAATTTATGGCTACACCTTC	CASSSARGQGIYGYTF
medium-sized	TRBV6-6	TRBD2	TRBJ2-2	TGTGCCAGCAGGCCCGGGGGGACGAACACCGGGGAGCTGTTTTTT	CASRPGGTNTGELFF
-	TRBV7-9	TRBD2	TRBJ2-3	TGCTTCCTGGGCGGGAGGGGAGATACGCAGTATTTT	CFLGGRGDTQYF
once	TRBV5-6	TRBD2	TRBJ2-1	TGTGCCAGCAGCTTGGCTCTAGCGGCAGGGAATGAGCAGTTCTTC	CASSLALAAGNEQFF
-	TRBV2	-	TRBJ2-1	TGTGCCAGCAGCCAGGGACAATACAATGAGCAGTTCTTC	CASSQGQYNEQFF